One and the same sample provided the 14 T cell receptor beta chains below, sequenced in a study of glioma-infiltrating T cells. Using RNA template, CDR3s of TCR alpha and beta were amplified with iRepertoire arm-PCR. TCRdb recomputed calls from the multiplex PCR reads with MiXCR, one row per CDR3 protein. The repertoire includes more than 300,000 distinct CDR3 sequences, more than 35% of them detected once, and around 12% sits in the top ten. The sequenced sample was glioma tissue, nonneoplastic brain tissue, or PBMCs (not recorded which). The receptors originated from a human donor with low-grade glioma or glioblastoma, undergoing nonglioma brain surgery, or in good health (not recorded which).

This clonotype was found many times. The chain links TRBV3-1 to TRBJ1-5, with 7 bases fitting TRBD1. The ends lost 11 bases at V and 1 base at J; junction bases unmatched: 11. This CDR3 contains 15 residues. In germline, CDR1 is LGHDT, CDR2 YNNKEL (reference sequence). CDR3 protein: CALHRDRGSNQPQHF. DNA for the CDR3: TGTGCCTTGCACCGGGACAGAGGAAGCAATCAGCCCCAGCATTTT.

This clonotype was seen more than once but under ten times. V and J are TRBV7-9 and TRBJ2-1; 16 nucleotides agree with TRBD2. V shed 5 bases, J shed 6 bases, and the junction held 10 bases outside the gene matches. The CDR3 has 18 residues. Germline assignment: CDR1 SEHNR and CDR2 FQNEAQ (reference sequence). The CDR3 here is CASSPKGLAGGFSNEQFF. The CDR3 nucleotides read TGTGCCAGCAGCCCGAAGGGACTAGCGGGAGGGTTTAGCAATGAGCAGTTCTTC.

Comments on this clonotype: The junction departs from germline at one end; a sequencing error may be responsible. The chain has TRBV28 and TRBJ1-3; 7 nucleotides match TRBD1. The CDR3 has 15 residues. Germline V gene lookup returns CDR1 MDHEN and CDR2 SYDVKM. The CDR3 loop is CGSSWDSQAGNTIYF. The CDR3 nucleotides are TGTGGCAGCAGTTGGGACAGTCAAGCTGGAAACACCATATATTTT.

Concerning this clonotype itself: A read error may produce the germline difference seen at one junction end. This chain connects TRBV4-1 to TRBJ1-2, with D maybe TRBD1 (5 bases). The CDR3 contains 16 residues. The germline gives CDR1 MGHRA, CDR2 YSYEKL. The CDR3 spells CASSQDLQVRVYGYAF. The CDR3 DNA is TGCGCCAGCAGCCAAGATCTCCAGGTCAGGGTCTATGGCTACGCCTTC.

This clonotype was picked up many times. This chain connects TRBV6-2 or TRBV6-3 to TRBJ2-5, with no clear D. V was pared by 0 bases and J by 5 bases, with 7 bases between. The CDR3 length is 13 residues. Per the germline V gene, CDR1 is MNHEY and CDR2 is SVGEGT. CDR3: CASSYSSWETQYF. The CDR3 coding sequence is TGTGCCAGCAGTTACTCGTCATGGGAGACCCAGTACTTC.

V and J are TRBV19 and TRBJ2-1; 11 bases match TRBD2. V was clipped by 5 bases and J by 0 bases; unmatched bases: 6. The CDR3 length is 17 residues. Looked up from germline, CDR1 is LNHDA and CDR2 is SQIVND (reference sequence). The CDR3 sequence is CASSLSGRGLSYNEQFF. The CDR3 DNA reads TGTGCCAGTAGTCTTAGCGGGAGGGGTCTCTCCTACAATGAGCAGTTCTTC.

This clonotype was counted between two and nine times. The chain is built from TRBV4-1 and TRBJ2-1; possible D gene TRBD1, 5 bases. Germline CDR1 reads MGHRA; CDR2 reads YSYEKL. Trimming removed 0 bases at V and 10 bases at J, with 10 bases between. The CDR3 has 13 residues. The CDR3 DNA reads TGCGCCAGCAGCCAAGATAGAGGACAAGAGCAGTTCTTC. Protein: CASSQDRGQEQFF.

A word on this clonotype: One end of the junction fails to match germline, which may point to a read error. This chain links TRBV7-2 with TRBJ1-3, with D perhaps TRBD1 (5 bases). CDR1 is SGHTA, CDR2 FQGNSA, per germline. The CDR3 consists of 17 residues. The CDR3 sequence is CVSSLASGPGNGNTIYF. The CDR3 bases are TGTGTCAGCAGCTTAGCTTCCGGGCCAGGGAATGGAAACACCATATATTTT.

This clonotype occurred a few times. The J gene is TRBJ1-5, the V gene TRBV10-3; the D gene is possibly TRBD1 (5 bases). Trimming took off 3 bases at V and 4 bases at J, with 10 bases between the two ends. Per germline, CDR1 ENHRY and CDR2 SYGVKD. This CDR3 has 14 amino acids. Here the CDR3 DNA reads TGTGCCATCAGTGAATTTCGGGGGAATCAGCCCCAGCATTTT. It specifies CAISEFRGNQPQHF.

Of note for this clonotype: A much larger clone lies a single base off, so this may be a read error. The genes are TRBV15 and TRBJ2-1; D is undetermined. The CDR3 runs 12 residues. Germline V gene lookup returns CDR1 LNHNV and CDR2 YYDKDF (reference sequence). The germline V and J ends were trimmed by 6 bases and 6 bases, with 9 bases remaining between them. CDR3 sequence reads: CATRKDPNEQFF. The CDR3, as DNA: TGTGCCACCAGAAAGGACCCCAATGAGCAGTTCTTC. Full variable domain (outside the CDR3, taken from reference TRBV15 and TRBJ2-1): DAMVIQNPRYQVTQFGKPVTLSCSQTLNHNVMYWYQQKSSQAPKLLFHYYDKDFNNEADTPDNFQSRRPNTSFCFLDIRSPGLGDTAMYLCATRKDPNEQFFGPGTRLTVL.

In its sample, this clonotype was seen many times. The chain combines TRBV20-1 with TRBJ1-1, with D possibly being TRBD1 (5 bases). The CDR3 extends over 14 amino acids. V shed 3 bases and J shed 1 base, with 12 bases lying between them. Germline lookup yields CDR1 DFQATT and CDR2 SNEGSKA (reference sequence). The CDR3 is CSASDPRGNTEAFF. In DNA form, the CDR3 reads TGCAGTGCTAGTGACCCAAGGGGGAACACTGAAGCTTTCTTT.

The rearrangement links TRBV5-1 to TRBJ2-7, with TRBD2 matching over 11 bases. J gave up 4 bases and V 4 bases, and 10 bases lay outside the gene matches. This CDR3 is built from 16 residues. The germline gives CDR1 SGHRS, CDR2 YFSETQ. CDR3 residues: CASSQDMASGGYEQYF. Here the CDR3 DNA reads TGCGCCAGCAGCCAAGATATGGCTAGCGGGGGGTACGAGCAGTACTTC.

This clonotype was counted only a few times. V and J are TRBV28 and TRBJ1-2, with D unresolved. From germline, CDR1 is MDHEN and CDR2 SYDVKM. V lost 2 bases to trimming and J lost 8 bases, with 15 bases between them. The CDR3 is 14 residues long. The CDR3 sequence is CASSLRASLVGYTF. In nucleotides, the CDR3 is TGTGCCAGCAGTTTAAGGGCCTCCTTGGTAGGCTACACCTTC.

The sample holds many counts of this clonotype. The V gene is TRBV28, the J gene TRBJ2-4, with 8 bases identical to TRBD2. The CDR3 runs 16 residues. The germline gives CDR1 MDHEN, CDR2 SYDVKM. V shed 4 bases, J shed 7 bases, and the junction held 12 bases outside the gene matches. For the CDR3, the DNA is TGTGCCAGCAGTTCTCTCGGGAGGGCCATTCCCAACATTCAGTACTTC. Its protein is CASSSLGRAIPNIQYF.